This T cell receptor beta chain was retrieved from a study of cytomegalovirus exposure and HLA in healthy donors. Participants comprised healthy donors of bone marrow. Primers included in the PCR were 60 Vbeta and 13 Jbeta primers. Clones were sequenced by immunoSEQ multiplex PCR, and TCRdb holds only the in-frame ones, with some missing. The sample has some 170,000 clones, nearly 80% seen once. Germline CDR1 is SGHTA and CDR2 is FQGNSA. The CDR3 covers 16 residues. J lost 5 bases, V lost 3 bases, and 12 bases had no gene match. The receptor was isolated from a man aged 40-50 years in good health and CMV-seropositive. The chain is built from TRBV7-2 and TRBJ1-2; 7 bases match TRBD1. The source material was PBMCs. The CDR3 is CASSLRWLGQSYGYTF. CDR3 bases: TGTGCCAGCAGCTTGAGGTGGTTGGGACAGAGTTATGGCTACACCTTC.